This is a list of T cell receptor beta chains from one sample in a study of shared clonotypes between healthy human individuals. Sequencing used immunoSEQ multiplex PCR; TCRdb keeps in-frame clones, though not all of them. The sample includes roughly 720,000 clones, about nine tenths of them seen just once. Sequenced sample: memory CD8+ T cells from PBMCs. The source is a man between 18 and 35 years old in good health. Some clones in this sample may be carry-over from other donors' samples. The CDR3 runs from the conserved cysteine through the conserved F or W. The D gene is left open where the match is weak. Size is stated for part of the rows, as once, few or many counts, or as a class when the clone is expanded.

V gene,clone size,D gene,J gene,CDR3 protein,CDR3 DNA
TRBV5-6,-,-,TRBJ2-5,CASSSLTVPSRQYF,TGTGCCAGCAGCTCACTTACGGTCCCTTCGAGGCAGTACTTC
TRBV4-1,-,-,TRBJ1-3,CASTLSPRNSGNTIYF,TGCGCCAGCACCCTGTCCCCGCGGAACTCTGGAAACACCATATATTTT
TRBV28,-,-,TRBJ2-3,CASRRAADTQYF,TGTGCCAGCCGGAGGGCGGCAGATACGCAGTATTTT
TRBV28,-,-,TRBJ2-7,CATTSLSVSYEQYF,TGTGCCACCACAAGTCTATCAGTCTCCTACGAGCAGTACTTC
TRBV9,-,TRBD1,TRBJ2-3,CASSDEGTVTDTQYF,TGTGCCAGCAGCGATGAAGGGACAGTCACAGATACGCAGTATTTT
TRBV5-8,-,-,TRBJ2-7,CASSLTYEQYF,TGTGCCAGCAGCTTAACCTACGAGCAGTACTTC
TRBV27,-,-,TRBJ2-7,CASSLSGLPDEQYF,TGTGCCAGCAGTTTATCGGGGCTCCCAGACGAGCAGTACTTC
TRBV27,-,-,TRBJ2-4,CASSSLPAGALAKNIQYF,TGTGCCAGCAGTTCACTCCCTGCGGGGGCCCTGGCCAAAAACATTCAGTACTTC
TRBV9,-,TRBD2,TRBJ2-1,CASSGLSGRDNEQFF,TGTGCCAGCAGCGGCCTTAGCGGGCGGGACAATGAGCAGTTCTTC
TRBV10-3,-,TRBD1,TRBJ2-7,CAIRITGQSYEQYF,TGTGCCATCAGGATAACGGGACAGAGCTACGAGCAGTACTTC
TRBV6-5,-,-,TRBJ1-2,CASSYYPELHGYTF,TGTGCCAGCAGTTATTATCCTGAGCTCCATGGCTACACCTTC
TRBV28,-,-,TRBJ1-2,CASSIRFSRGYTF,TGTGCCAGCAGTATCAGATTCTCCAGGGGCTACACCTTC
TRBV7-8,once,TRBD2,TRBJ2-1,CASSLWTSGTNNEQFF,TGTGCCAGCAGCCTTTGGACTAGCGGGACGAACAATGAGCAGTTCTTC
TRBV4-3,-,-,TRBJ2-1,CASSHRGLGDEQFF,TGCGCCAGCAGCCACCGGGGCCTAGGGGATGAGCAGTTCTTC
TRBV29-1,-,-,TRBJ2-1,CSVGGVAPYNEQFF,TGCAGCGTTGGGGGGGTAGCGCCGTACAATGAGCAGTTCTTC
TRBV4-1,-,TRBD2,TRBJ2-3,CASSQEYRNSGLANSRTQYF,TGCGCCAGCAGCCAAGAATACCGGAATTCGGGACTAGCGAACTCACGGACGCAGTATTTT
TRBV7-8,-,-,TRBJ1-3,CASSLDLGSLGNTIYF,TGTGCCAGCAGCTTGGATTTAGGGAGCCTTGGAAACACCATATATTTT
TRBV28,-,TRBD1,TRBJ2-3,CASSLRDSFTDTQYF,TGTGCCAGCAGTTTACGGGACAGCTTCACAGATACGCAGTATTTT
TRBV28,once,-,TRBJ2-1,CASSPRAPLYNEQFF,TGTGCCAGCAGTCCCCGGGCCCCACTCTACAATGAGCAGTTCTTC
TRBV27,-,TRBD1,TRBJ1-6,CASKTGWNSPLHF,TGTGCCAGCAAGACAGGGTGGAATTCACCCCTCCACTTT
TRBV6-5,-,-,TRBJ2-7,CASSIYTGLDEQYF,TGTGCCAGCAGTATATATACTGGGTTGGACGAGCAGTACTTC
TRBV9,-,TRBD2,TRBJ2-3,CASSVGSSGRTDTQYF,TGTGCCAGCAGCGTTGGTTCTAGCGGGAGGACAGATACGCAGTATTTT
TRBV6-5,few,-,TRBJ1-1,CASSPVGVTEAFF,TGTGCCAGCAGCCCTGTCGGGGTCACTGAAGCTTTCTTT
TRBV7-9,-,-,TRBJ2-7,CASSPRGGGYEQYF,TGTGCCAGCAGCCCAAGGGGTGGGGGCTACGAGCAGTACTTC
TRBV28,-,TRBD1,TRBJ2-1,CATKTGSSYNEQFF,TGTGCCACCAAGACAGGGAGCTCCTACAATGAGCAGTTCTTC
TRBV28,-,-,TRBJ1-5,CASSLSREGEQPQHF,TGTGCCAGCAGTTTATCCCGGGAGGGGGAGCAGCCCCAGCATTTT
TRBV6-5,once,-,TRBJ2-7,CASSYVRGTPYEQYF,TGTGCCAGCAGTTACGTCCGGGGAACTCCTTACGAGCAGTACTTC
TRBV30,once,TRBD1,TRBJ2-5,CAWNYPTGETGEYF,TGTGCCTGGAACTATCCCACAGGGGAAACAGGGGAGTACTTC
TRBV27,-,-,TRBJ2-7,CATTKSRGFYEQYF,TGTGCCACTACCAAATCCAGGGGATTCTACGAGCAGTACTTC
TRBV9,-,TRBD2,TRBJ2-1,CASSQTSGRSIEQFF,TGTGCCAGCAGCCAGACTAGCGGGAGGTCGATTGAGCAGTTCTTC
TRBV7-9,-,TRBD1,TRBJ2-7,CASSLLGGTGGSYEQYF,TGTGCCAGCAGCTTATTAGGGGGGACAGGGGGCTCCTACGAGCAGTACTTC
TRBV7-6,-,TRBD2,TRBJ2-3,CASSPLASHFTDTQYF,TGTGCCAGCAGCCCACTAGCGTCTCACTTCACAGATACGCAGTATTTT
TRBV27,-,-,TRBJ2-1,CASSSVGVNEQFF,TGTGCCAGCTCGTCAGTGGGAGTCAATGAGCAGTTCTTC
TRBV7-9,once,TRBD2,TRBJ2-2,CASSPVPLAGGPDTGELFF,TGTGCCAGCAGCCCCGTCCCCCTAGCGGGAGGGCCTGACACCGGGGAGCTGTTTTTT
TRBV28,-,-,TRBJ2-7,CASSLIPTASASEQYF,TGTGCCAGCAGTTTAATCCCTACCGCCAGCGCTTCCGAGCAGTACTTC
TRBV4-2,-,TRBD2,TRBJ2-7,CASSQGTSGRAGEQYF,TGTGCCAGCAGCCAGGGAACCAGCGGGAGGGCCGGGGAGCAGTACTTC
TRBV11-2,-,TRBD2,TRBJ2-3,CASSLIGTSIFRYF,TGTGCCAGCAGCTTGATTGGGACTAGTATTTTTCGGTATTTT
TRBV7-9,-,TRBD1,TRBJ2-7,CASSRGWAGGDEQYF,TGTGCCAGCAGCCGGGGCTGGGCAGGGGGCGACGAGCAGTACTTC